Listed below are T cell receptor beta chains from one sample, sequenced in a study of T-cell memory formation after mild COVID-19. From the 5' RACE reads, TCRdb called clonotypes with MiXCR, one entry per CDR3 protein. The sample lists about 540,000 distinct CDR3 sequences, approximately 20% occurring once. Sequenced sample: PBMCs or a T cell subset sorted from them (not recorded which). These receptors came from an adult woman who had mild COVID-19 (a few samples of this study predate the infection). Cell type and time point are not known. Both conserved end residues are part of each CDR3. Fields, in order: D gene, V gene, J gene, clone size, CDR3 DNA, CDR3 protein. The D gene is left open where the match is weak. Only some rows state a clone size, as once, few, many or a class for expanded clones.

d_call: NA; v_call: TRBV14; j_call: TRBJ2-7; clone_size: NA; cdr3_nt: TGTGCCAGCAGCCAACGCGCAGAGGCAACCCCCCCTCACTTC; cdr3_aa: CASSQRAEATPPHF
d_call: TRBD1; v_call: TRBV7-2; j_call: TRBJ1-1; clone_size: few; cdr3_nt: TGTGCCAGCAGCTTAGCCACAGGGGTGTACACTGAAGCTTTCTTT; cdr3_aa: CASSLATGVYTEAFF
d_call: TRBD1; v_call: TRBV2; j_call: TRBJ1-5; clone_size: few; cdr3_nt: TGTGCCAGCAGTGGGCAGGGGGGTAGCAATCAGCCCCAGCATTTT; cdr3_aa: CASSGQGGSNQPQHF
d_call: NA; v_call: TRBV14; j_call: TRBJ2-7; clone_size: NA; cdr3_nt: TGTGCCAGCAGCCCACTGCTTGGGACACCTTTCTACGAGCAGTACTTC; cdr3_aa: CASSPLLGTPFYEQYF
d_call: NA; v_call: TRBV4-1; j_call: TRBJ2-2; clone_size: few; cdr3_nt: TGCGCCAGCAGCCAAGGTGGGGCCTCAACCGGGGAGCTGTTTTTT; cdr3_aa: CASSQGGASTGELFF
d_call: NA; v_call: TRBV14; j_call: TRBJ1-1; clone_size: few; cdr3_nt: TGTGCCAGCAGCCGCCTTGGGACGGGGAACACTGAAGCTTTCTTT; cdr3_aa: CASSRLGTGNTEAFF
d_call: NA; v_call: TRBV19; j_call: TRBJ2-5; clone_size: few; cdr3_nt: TGTGCCACCTCTCAGGGAGAGTGGGCTCAAGAGACCCAGTACTTC; cdr3_aa: CATSQGEWAQETQYF
d_call: NA; v_call: TRBV7-2; j_call: TRBJ2-7; clone_size: few; cdr3_nt: TGTGCCAGCAGCTTAACCCCCGGGCTGGGATCTGTGCAGTACTTC; cdr3_aa: CASSLTPGLGSVQYF
d_call: TRBD1; v_call: TRBV20-1; j_call: TRBJ1-1; clone_size: few; cdr3_nt: TGCAGTGCGGGGACAGGGAGGAACACTGAAGCTTTCTTT; cdr3_aa: CSAGTGRNTEAFF
d_call: NA; v_call: TRBV7-9; j_call: TRBJ2-7; clone_size: few; cdr3_nt: TGTGCCAGCAGCTCCCAACCCCCAGCGGGCCCCTCCTACGAGCAGTACTTC; cdr3_aa: CASSSQPPAGPSYEQYF
d_call: NA; v_call: TRBV27; j_call: TRBJ2-3; clone_size: few; cdr3_nt: TGTGCCAGCAGTCCCCAAATGATGGGCACAGATACGCAGTATTTT; cdr3_aa: CASSPQMMGTDTQYF
d_call: NA; v_call: TRBV18; j_call: TRBJ2-7; clone_size: few; cdr3_nt: TGTGCCAGCTCATCAACGGGACTGCGCGTTTACGAGCAGTACTTC; cdr3_aa: CASSSTGLRVYEQYF
d_call: NA; v_call: TRBV7-9; j_call: TRBJ1-1; clone_size: NA; cdr3_nt: TGTGCCAGCGTCAGAGAGGCAGGAGACACTGAAGCTTTCTTT; cdr3_aa: CASVREAGDTEAFF
d_call: NA; v_call: TRBV7-9; j_call: TRBJ2-1; clone_size: few; cdr3_nt: TGTGCCAGCAGCTTGACTAATAGTTTGACAGACTACAATGAGCAGTTCTTC; cdr3_aa: CASSLTNSLTDYNEQFF
d_call: NA; v_call: TRBV7-2; j_call: TRBJ2-7; clone_size: NA; cdr3_nt: TGTGCCAGCAGCTTAGCCGGGACGCTGACATCCGAGCAGTACTTC; cdr3_aa: CASSLAGTLTSEQYF
d_call: NA; v_call: TRBV6-5; j_call: TRBJ1-4; clone_size: NA; cdr3_nt: TGTGCCAGCAGTTACCTCGGACCGGATGAAAAACTGTTTTTT; cdr3_aa: CASSYLGPDEKLFF
d_call: NA; v_call: TRBV7-9; j_call: TRBJ1-1; clone_size: NA; cdr3_nt: TGTGCCAGCAGCTCCCTGGGTCAACAAGGTGGAGCTTTCTTT; cdr3_aa: CASSSLGQQGGAFF
d_call: NA; v_call: TRBV9; j_call: TRBJ1-5; clone_size: NA; cdr3_nt: TGTGCCAGCAGCGTATCACAGGGCAATCAGCCCCAGCATTTT; cdr3_aa: CASSVSQGNQPQHF
d_call: NA; v_call: TRBV29-1; j_call: TRBJ2-3; clone_size: NA; cdr3_nt: TGCAGCGTTGCCCCAAGGCGGGGAGAGTACGCAGATACGCAGTATTTT; cdr3_aa: CSVAPRRGEYADTQYF
d_call: NA; v_call: TRBV12-3/TRBV12-4; j_call: TRBJ1-1; clone_size: few; cdr3_nt: TGTGCCAGCAGTTCTCTCTCCCTCGGCGCTTTCTTT; cdr3_aa: CASSSLSLGAFF
d_call: TRBD1; v_call: TRBV4-1; j_call: TRBJ2-6; clone_size: NA; cdr3_nt: TGCGCCAGCAGCCACAGACAGGGGTTGGCCTCTGGGGCCAACGTCCTGACTTTC; cdr3_aa: CASSHRQGLASGANVLTF
d_call: NA; v_call: TRBV7-9; j_call: TRBJ2-1; clone_size: few; cdr3_nt: TGTGCCAGCAGCTTAGCTCCGAGGCCCCGAGGCTACAATGAGCAGTTCTTC; cdr3_aa: CASSLAPRPRGYNEQFF
d_call: NA; v_call: TRBV3-1; j_call: TRBJ2-3; clone_size: few; cdr3_nt: TGTGCCAGCAGCCGCCGACTGAACACAGATACGCAGTATTTT; cdr3_aa: CASSRRLNTDTQYF
d_call: NA; v_call: TRBV24-1; j_call: TRBJ2-7; clone_size: NA; cdr3_nt: TGTGCCACCAGTGATACGGGACGGACCTACGAGCAGTACTTC; cdr3_aa: CATSDTGRTYEQYF
d_call: NA; v_call: TRBV12-3/TRBV12-4; j_call: TRBJ2-3; clone_size: many; cdr3_nt: TGTGCCAGCAGTTTAGGCCCGGCAGATACGCAGTATTTT; cdr3_aa: CASSLGPADTQYF
d_call: NA; v_call: TRBV12-3/TRBV12-4; j_call: TRBJ2-5; clone_size: NA; cdr3_nt: TGTGCCAGCAGTCCCTTCGAACGGGGACAAGAGACCCAGTACTTC; cdr3_aa: CASSPFERGQETQYF
d_call: NA; v_call: TRBV5-1; j_call: TRBJ2-7; clone_size: few; cdr3_nt: TGCGCCAGCAGCTTTGGGGAAGAGGGATACGAGCAGTACTTC; cdr3_aa: CASSFGEEGYEQYF
d_call: NA; v_call: TRBV19; j_call: TRBJ1-5; clone_size: NA; cdr3_nt: TGTGCCAGTAGTCGCAGGGCAAGCGGCAATCAGCCCCAGCATTTT; cdr3_aa: CASSRRASGNQPQHF
d_call: NA; v_call: TRBV19; j_call: TRBJ1-1; clone_size: NA; cdr3_nt: TGTGCCAGTAGTATACCCGGACAGAACACTGAAGCTTTCTTT; cdr3_aa: CASSIPGQNTEAFF
d_call: NA; v_call: TRBV5-4; j_call: TRBJ1-1; clone_size: few; cdr3_nt: TGTGCCAGCAGCTTGGGTAGGGAGGGCACTGAAGCTTTCTTT; cdr3_aa: CASSLGREGTEAFF
d_call: TRBD2; v_call: TRBV29-1; j_call: TRBJ2-1; clone_size: NA; cdr3_nt: TGCAGCGTTCGACTAGCGGGGCCCTACAATGAGCAGTTCTTC; cdr3_aa: CSVRLAGPYNEQFF
d_call: NA; v_call: TRBV7-6; j_call: TRBJ1-1; clone_size: NA; cdr3_nt: TGTGCCAGCAGCTTACGACAGGAGAACACTGAAGCTTTCTTT; cdr3_aa: CASSLRQENTEAFF
d_call: NA; v_call: TRBV2; j_call: TRBJ2-1; clone_size: few; cdr3_nt: TGTGCCAGCAGTGAAAGCAGCGGGCTTCAGAGCTCCTACAATGAGCAGTTCTTC; cdr3_aa: CASSESSGLQSSYNEQFF
d_call: TRBD1; v_call: TRBV6-1; j_call: TRBJ2-7; clone_size: NA; cdr3_nt: TGTGCCAGCAGTTCCTGGGACAGGGGTAGTGCCTACGAGCAGTACTTC; cdr3_aa: CASSSWDRGSAYEQYF
d_call: NA; v_call: TRBV18; j_call: TRBJ1-1; clone_size: few; cdr3_nt: TGTGCCAGCTCACCAGGATCGGATGAAGCTTTCTTT; cdr3_aa: CASSPGSDEAFF
d_call: NA; v_call: TRBV6-1; j_call: TRBJ2-7; clone_size: NA; cdr3_nt: TGTGCCAGCAGTCCGTACCGGGGACCCTACGAGCAGTACTTC; cdr3_aa: CASSPYRGPYEQYF
d_call: NA; v_call: TRBV7-2; j_call: TRBJ2-7; clone_size: few; cdr3_nt: TGTGCCAGCAGCGACATCGAGGGCGGGGAGCAGTACTTC; cdr3_aa: CASSDIEGGEQYF
d_call: TRBD2; v_call: TRBV6-5; j_call: TRBJ2-2; clone_size: few; cdr3_nt: TGTGCCAGCAGACTAGCGATAAACACCGGGGAGCTGTTTTTT; cdr3_aa: CASRLAINTGELFF
d_call: TRBD1; v_call: TRBV5-6; j_call: TRBJ1-2; clone_size: NA; cdr3_nt: TGTGCCAGCAGCCGCCTGGGACAGAGCTCCGCGGGGAGTGGCTACACCTTC; cdr3_aa: CASSRLGQSSAGSGYTF
d_call: NA; v_call: TRBV6-2/TRBV6-3; j_call: TRBJ2-7; clone_size: few; cdr3_nt: TGTGCCAGCATGGGCGGGAACTACGAGCAGTACTTC; cdr3_aa: CASMGGNYEQYF
d_call: TRBD2; v_call: TRBV7-8; j_call: TRBJ2-3; clone_size: few; cdr3_nt: TGTGCCAGCACTAACCGACGACTAGCGCAAGGGTCAGATACGCAGTATTTT; cdr3_aa: CASTNRRLAQGSDTQYF
d_call: NA; v_call: TRBV12-3/TRBV12-4; j_call: TRBJ1-6; clone_size: many; cdr3_nt: TGTGCCAGCAGTTTGGGGGGTGGAAATTCACCCCTCCACTTT; cdr3_aa: CASSLGGGNSPLHF
d_call: NA; v_call: TRBV20-1; j_call: TRBJ2-3; clone_size: once; cdr3_nt: TGCAGTGCTAGGGTCTTTGCAGCAGATACGCAGTATTTT; cdr3_aa: CSARVFAADTQYF
d_call: TRBD1; v_call: TRBV7-9; j_call: TRBJ2-5; clone_size: few; cdr3_nt: TGTGCCAGCACCTTACGACAGGGACCCCAAGAGACCCAGTACTTC; cdr3_aa: CASTLRQGPQETQYF
d_call: NA; v_call: TRBV21-1; j_call: TRBJ1-1; clone_size: NA; cdr3_nt: TGTGCCAGCAGAAGTGTTTGGGGGACTGAAGCTTTCTTT; cdr3_aa: CASRSVWGTEAFF
d_call: TRBD1; v_call: TRBV9; j_call: TRBJ1-2; clone_size: NA; cdr3_nt: TGTGCCAGCAGCGCCGATGATAGGGGGCCCTATGGCTACACCTTC; cdr3_aa: CASSADDRGPYGYTF
d_call: NA; v_call: TRBV29-1; j_call: TRBJ2-1; clone_size: few; cdr3_nt: TGCAGCGTTGTCACAGCCGTCCCTTACAATGAGCAGTTCTTC; cdr3_aa: CSVVTAVPYNEQFF
d_call: TRBD1; v_call: TRBV24-1; j_call: TRBJ1-1; clone_size: NA; cdr3_nt: TGTGCCACCAGTGAGCGTAACTACAGGGGTGACACTGAAGCTTTCTTT; cdr3_aa: CATSERNYRGDTEAFF
d_call: TRBD2; v_call: TRBV6-2/TRBV6-3; j_call: TRBJ2-6; clone_size: NA; cdr3_nt: TGTGCCAGCAGCCCCCACTTTAGCGGGAGGTTTTCTGGGGCCAACGTCCTGACTTTC; cdr3_aa: CASSPHFSGRFSGANVLTF
d_call: NA; v_call: TRBV27; j_call: TRBJ2-3; clone_size: few; cdr3_nt: TGTGCCAGCAGTTTAACCGGGACGGTGAGCACAGATACGCAGTATTTT; cdr3_aa: CASSLTGTVSTDTQYF
d_call: TRBD2; v_call: TRBV7-2; j_call: TRBJ2-1; clone_size: few; cdr3_nt: TGTGCCAGCAGCTCATGGGAGGGGCAGTTCTTC; cdr3_aa: CASSSWEGQFF
d_call: NA; v_call: TRBV25-1; j_call: TRBJ2-2; clone_size: few; cdr3_nt: TGTGCCATTCCAATGGACGGCGCGAACACCGGGGAGCTGTTTTTT; cdr3_aa: CAIPMDGANTGELFF
d_call: NA; v_call: TRBV6-5; j_call: TRBJ1-2; clone_size: few; cdr3_nt: TGTGCCAGCAGTTACTCGAGCAGGGACTATGGCTACACCTTC; cdr3_aa: CASSYSSRDYGYTF
d_call: TRBD2; v_call: TRBV4-1; j_call: TRBJ2-1; clone_size: NA; cdr3_nt: TGCGCCAGCAGCCAAGAGAGAAGTAGCGGGGTTTACAATGAGCAGTTCTTC; cdr3_aa: CASSQERSSGVYNEQFF
d_call: TRBD2; v_call: TRBV7-9; j_call: TRBJ2-2; clone_size: few; cdr3_nt: TGTGCCAGCAGCAGTAGCGGGAGGGCAACCGGGGAGCTGTTTTTT; cdr3_aa: CASSSSGRATGELFF